The 27 T cell receptor beta chains given below trace back to one sample, sequenced in a study of control samples from healthy donors and cancer patients. This table comes from immunoSEQ multiplex PCR, and its TCRdb copy is limited to in-frame clones, with some not included. In the table there are under 70,000 clones, about nine tenths of which are singletons. The sequenced material came from PBMCs. The receptors here all came from a man aged 55-75 years with head and neck cancer.

The rearrangement links TRBV9 to TRBJ1-6; D not resolved. Trimming removed 4 bases at V and 7 bases at J, with 12 bases between. The CDR3 spans 14 residues. The germline CDR1 and CDR2 sequences are SGDLS and YYNGEE. The CDR3: CASSPRRGNSPLHF. The CDR3 DNA follows: TGTGCCAGCAGCCCCCGGCGAGGCAATTCACCCCTCCACTTT.

V and J are TRBV12-2 and TRBJ2-7; TRBD1 is the table's D call and was not checked against the DNA. TRBV12-2 constitutes a pseudogene. The length of the CDR3 is 15 residues. The CDR3 sequence: CASRFPPGQDYEQYF. Written as DNA, the CDR3 is TGTGCAAGTCGCTTCCCCCCGGGACAGGATTACGAGCAGTACTTC.

The J gene is TRBJ2-7, the V gene TRBV30, with no clear D. Trimming left V 0 bases short and J 4 bases short, with 4 bases between. This CDR3 region has 11 residues. The germline V gene has CDR1 GTSNPN and CDR2 SVGIG (reference sequence). CDR3 bases: TGTGCCTGGAGTGTACGTTACGAGCAGTACTTC. Residues: CAWSVRYEQYF.

CDR3: CASSPFRDRGTAGGYTF. CDR3 nucleotides: TGTGCCAGCTCACCATTCCGGGACAGGGGGACTGCGGGTGGCTACACCTTC. This rearrangement joins TRBV18 to TRBJ1-2, with TRBD1 matching over 11 bases. Looked up from germline, CDR1 is KGHSH and CDR2 is LQKENI. With 2 bases clipped from V and 7 bases from J, the junction kept 12 bases outside the gene matches. The CDR3 covers 17 residues.

This clone was observed a single time. The chain carries TRBV11-2 and TRBJ2-3; no reliable D call. CDR3 length: 13 residues. Germline assignment: CDR1 SGHAT and CDR2 FQNNGV. Trimming shortened V by 6 bases and J by 4 bases, and 11 bases separated the two germline ends. CDR3 DNA sequence: TGTGCCAGCAGGAGATTAGGGTCAGATACGCAGTATTTT. Translated: CASRRLGSDTQYF.

The chain uses TRBV2 and TRBJ2-7; D might be TRBD1 (6 bases). V lost 5 bases to trimming and J lost 9 bases, with 14 bases between them. The CDR3 is 12 amino acids. Germline V lookup: CDR1 SNHLY, CDR2 FYNNEI. Here the CDR3 reads CASSTSRDTQYF. CDR3 sequence (DNA): TGTGCCAGCAGTACGAGTAGGGACACGCAGTACTTC.

The count of this clone is one. V is TRBV20-1 and J is TRBJ2-1; no reliable D call. Trimming left V 3 bases short and J 0 bases short, with 12 bases between. CDR1 and CDR2 (germline): DFQATT, SNEGSKA (reference sequence). This CDR3 has 15 residues. Here the CDR3 DNA reads TGCAGTGCTAGTTCAGCTTCAAGCTCCTACAATGAGCAGTTCTTC. Amino acid sequence: CSASSASSSYNEQFF.

In this sample, this clone turned up a few times. The chain joins TRBV27 to TRBJ2-2; TRBD2 matches 7 bases. Trimming at V came to 3 bases and at J to 5 bases, leaving 9 bases not matched to a gene. Germline V lookup: CDR1 MNHEY, CDR2 SMNVEV (reference sequence). This CDR3 region has 16 residues. Here the CDR3 DNA reads TGTGCCAGCAGTTTGAACGGGAGGTCGGGTACCGGGGAGCTGTTTTTT. Its translation is CASSLNGRSGTGELFF.

The chain recombines TRBV29-1 with TRBJ2-2; no firm D call. The V gene's germline CDR1 is SQVTM and CDR2 ANQGSEA. CDR3 length: 11 residues. Trimming pared 4 bases from V and 4 bases from J, leaving 4 bases between. The CDR3 spells CSVGTTGELFF. CDR3 in DNA: TGCAGCGTTGGTACCACCGGGGAGCTGTTTTTT.

The chain joins TRBV6-6 to TRBJ1-2; D is unresolved. The CDR3 contains 14 residues. V lost 0 bases, J lost 4 bases, and 9 bases lay in between. Germline V lookup: CDR1 MNHNY, CDR2 SVGAGI (reference sequence). The DNA for the CDR3 is TGTGCCAGCAGTTACTCCGGTGCGGGCTATGGCTACACCTTC. Its protein product is CASSYSGAGYGYTF.

The genes are TRBV6-2 or TRBV6-3 and TRBJ2-1; a weak D match, TRBD1 (5 bases). Trimming cost V 4 bases and J 1 base, with 8 bases left between them. Germline CDR1 reads MNHEY; CDR2 reads SVGEGT. This CDR3 comprises 14 residues. CDR3 residues: CASSLQGSYNEQFF. DNA for the CDR3: TGTGCCAGCAGTTTGCAGGGTTCCTACAATGAGCAGTTCTTC.

The chain couples TRBV5-1 to TRBJ1-4; no firm D call. The CDR3 is 15 amino acids. V was shortened by 4 bases and J by 0 bases, with 10 bases between the two germline ends. Germline lookup yields CDR1 SGHRS and CDR2 YFSETQ. The CDR3 DNA reads TGCGCCAGCAGCAGGGATAGGTCAACTAATGAAAAACTGTTTTTT. It translates to CASSRDRSTNEKLFF.

The chain employs TRBV2 and TRBJ2-3, with D possibly called TRBD1 or TRBD2 (5 bases each). CDR3 length equals 13 residues. Germline assignment: CDR1 SNHLY and CDR2 FYNNEI. V was pared by 9 bases and J by 9 bases, with 19 bases between. CDR3 sequence reads: CASRDGWDSTQYF. In nucleotides, the CDR3 is TGTGCCAGTCGGGACGGGTGGGATTCCACGCAGTATTTT. Drawing the rest from reference TRBV2 and TRBJ2-3, the complete variable domain is EPEVTQTPSHQVTQMGQEVILRCVPISNHLYFYWYRQILGQKVEFLVSFYNNEISEKSEIFDDQFSVERPDGSNFTLKIRSTKLEDSAMYFCASRDGWDSTQYFGPGTRLTVL.

This clone was counted once. The chain recombines TRBV5-6 with TRBJ2-3, with unresolved D. Per the germline V gene, CDR1 is SGHDT and CDR2 is YYEEEE. The CDR3 is made up of 13 amino acids. V was trimmed by 4 bases and J by 3 bases, leaving 9 bases between them. CDR3 protein: CASSLLQTDTQYF. CDR3 DNA sequence: TGTGCCAGCAGCCTGCTGCAGACAGATACGCAGTATTTT.

The chain employs TRBV6-2 or TRBV6-3 and TRBJ1-1, with D possibly TRBD1 on 5 matching bases. CDR3 length: 12 residues. V was clipped by 6 bases and J by 12 bases, with 17 bases between them. In germline, CDR1 is MNHEY, CDR2 SVGEGT. The CDR3, as DNA: TGTGCCAGCAGCCGCGTGGCAGGGCGGACTTTCTTT. This encodes CASSRVAGRTFF.

The gene calls are TRBV7-8 and TRBJ2-7, with 8 bases that match TRBD1. V dropped 3 bases and J dropped 2; count of bases not matched to a gene: 3. The CDR3 contains 14 residues. Germline V lookup: CDR1 SGHVS, CDR2 FQNEAQ. The CDR3 here is CASSFSQGAYEQYF. CDR3 sequence (DNA): TGTGCCAGCAGCTTTTCACAGGGGGCCTACGAGCAGTACTTC.

The chain couples TRBV19 to TRBJ2-1; perhaps TRBD2 as D (5 bases). V was trimmed by 5 bases and J by 7 bases, leaving 15 bases between them. There are 14 residues in the CDR3. Germline CDR1 and CDR2: LNHDA and SQIVND (reference sequence). The CDR3 region is CASSRVFRGNEQFF. In DNA, the CDR3 is TGTGCCAGTAGTCGGGTGTTTCGAGGGAATGAGCAGTTCTTC.

The chain has TRBV11-2 and TRBJ1-5, with 8 bases aligning to TRBD1. CDR1 is SGHAT and CDR2 is FQNNGV in the germline V gene. The CDR3 has 17 residues. The trim removed 5 bases at V and 0 bases at J, leaving 9 bases unmatched. CDR3 sequence reads: CASSAATGGYSNQPQHF. The CDR3 DNA reads TGTGCCAGCAGCGCCGCCACAGGGGGGTATAGCAATCAGCCCCAGCATTTT.

The count of this clone is one. The gene calls are TRBV28 and TRBJ2-3; D possibly corresponds to TRBD2 (6 bases). This CDR3 has 13 residues. Germline lookup yields CDR1 MDHEN and CDR2 SYDVKM. Trimming pared 7 bases from V and 6 bases from J, leaving 14 bases between. Written as DNA, the CDR3 is TGTGCCAGCACCAAGGCGGGAACGGATACGCAGTATTTT. Translated: CASTKAGTDTQYF.

V and J are TRBV18 and TRBJ1-1; D possibly corresponds to TRBD1 (6 bases). Trimming stripped 1 base from V and 1 base from J, with 7 bases between. Germline V lookup: CDR1 KGHSH, CDR2 LQKENI. The length of the CDR3 is 14 residues. The CDR3 spells CASSPLGQNTEAFF. In DNA form, the CDR3 reads TGTGCCAGCTCACCACTGGGACAGAACACTGAAGCTTTCTTT.

This rearrangement joins TRBV24-1 to TRBJ2-3; 7 positions match TRBD1. The CDR3 consists of 17 residues. The J segment lost 3 bases and the V segment lost 7 bases, leaving 15 bases of the junction unmatched. Germline V gives CDR1 KGHDR, CDR2 SFDVKD. The CDR3 region is CATSTGRPDRKTDTQYF. The CDR3 DNA follows: TGTGCCACCAGCACGGGGCGACCGGACAGGAAGACAGATACGCAGTATTTT.

This rearrangement joins TRBV5-1 to TRBJ2-5; D is perhaps TRBD2 (6 bases). The CDR3 has 14 amino acids. Germline V gives CDR1 SGHRS, CDR2 YFSETQ. The V end was cut by 0 bases, the J end by 2 bases, with 8 bases between. The CDR3 loop is CASSLAGTQETQYF. CDR3 sequence (DNA): TGCGCCAGCAGCTTGGCGGGGACTCAAGAGACCCAGTACTTC.

V is TRBV6-1 and J is TRBJ1-1; D is uncertain. Germline lookup yields CDR1 MNHNS and CDR2 SASEGT. Trimming pared 3 bases from V and 7 bases from J, leaving 15 bases between. The CDR3 loop spans 14 amino acids. The CDR3 coding sequence is TGTGCCAGCAGTGACGTGTTTCGGGGTGTTGAAGCTTTCTTT. This codes for CASSDVFRGVEAFF.

This clone was detected once. The chain uses TRBV19 and TRBJ2-2; D is possibly TRBD2 (6 bases). CDR3 length: 16 amino acids. The ends were cut back, 5 bases at V and 5 bases at J, with 18 bases in the middle. Germline lookup yields CDR1 LNHDA and CDR2 SQIVND (reference sequence). CDR3: CASSGGSGSGTGELFF. DNA for the CDR3: TGTGCCAGTAGTGGGGGGAGTGGGAGTGGGACCGGGGAGCTGTTTTTT.

J is TRBJ2-6 and V is TRBV6-2 or TRBV6-3; possibly TRBD1 for D (5 bases). V lost 0 bases to trimming and J lost 4 bases, with 19 bases between them. The V gene's germline CDR1 is MNHEY and CDR2 SVGEGT. The CDR3 contains 19 residues. The CDR3 bases are TGTGCCAGCAGTTACTCGAGTGGCAGGGAAGAGATCGGGGCCAACGTCCTGACTTTC. Residues: CASSYSSGREEIGANVLTF.

V is TRBV7-2 and J is TRBJ1-3; D gene ambiguous. V lost 3 bases to trimming and J lost 2 bases, with 23 bases between them. Germline V lookup: CDR1 SGHTA, CDR2 FQGNSA. The CDR3 totals 19 residues. This chain's CDR3 is CASSFPIPRHFNTGNTIYF. The DNA of the CDR3 is TGTGCCAGCAGCTTCCCCATTCCACGCCATTTTAATACTGGAAACACCATATATTTT.

The V gene is TRBV14, the J gene TRBJ2-1; no clear D. V was pared by 0 bases and J by 8 bases, with 8 bases between. CDR3 length: 13 amino acids. Germline V gives CDR1 SGHDN, CDR2 FVKESK. CDR3 coding DNA: TGTGCCAGCAGCCAAGAGGGGTGGGATGAGCAGTTCTTC. It encodes CASSQEGWDEQFF.